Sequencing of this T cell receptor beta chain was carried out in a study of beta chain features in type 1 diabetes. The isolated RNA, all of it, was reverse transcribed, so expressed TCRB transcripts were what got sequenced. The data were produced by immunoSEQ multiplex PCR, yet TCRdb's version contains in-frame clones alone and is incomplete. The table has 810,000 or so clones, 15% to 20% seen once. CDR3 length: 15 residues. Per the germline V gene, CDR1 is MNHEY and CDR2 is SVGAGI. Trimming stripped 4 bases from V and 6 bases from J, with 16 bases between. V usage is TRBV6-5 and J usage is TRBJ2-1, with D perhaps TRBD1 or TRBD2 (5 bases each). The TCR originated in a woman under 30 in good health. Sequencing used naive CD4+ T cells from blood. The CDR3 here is CASSFPGATINEQFF. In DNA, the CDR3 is TGTGCCAGCAGTTTTCCCGGGGCAACAATCAATGAGCAGTTCTTC.